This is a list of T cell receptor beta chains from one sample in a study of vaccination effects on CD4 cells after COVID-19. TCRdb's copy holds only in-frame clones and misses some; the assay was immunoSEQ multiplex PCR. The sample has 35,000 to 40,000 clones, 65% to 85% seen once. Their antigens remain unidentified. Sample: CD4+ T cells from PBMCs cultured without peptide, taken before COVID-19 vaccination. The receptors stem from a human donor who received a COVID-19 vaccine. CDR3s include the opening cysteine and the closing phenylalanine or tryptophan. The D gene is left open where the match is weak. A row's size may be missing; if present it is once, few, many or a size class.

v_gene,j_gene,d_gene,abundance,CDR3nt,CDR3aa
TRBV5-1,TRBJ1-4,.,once,TGCGCCAGCAGCTTGGAACAGGGTGGTGAAAAACTGTTTTTT,CASSLEQGGEKLFF
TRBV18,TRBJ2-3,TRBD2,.,TGTGCCAGCTCACCGTCGGGGGGAAGCACAGATACGCAGTATTTT,CASSPSGGSTDTQYF
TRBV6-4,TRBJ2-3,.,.,TGTGCCAGCAGTGTGGCGGGACTTAACACAGATACGCAGTATTTT,CASSVAGLNTDTQYF
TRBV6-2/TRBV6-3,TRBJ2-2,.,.,TGTGCCAGCAGTTCCTGGGGCCCCATCGCCGGGGAGCTGTTTTTT,CASSSWGPIAGELFF
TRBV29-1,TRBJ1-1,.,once,TGCAGCACCGTCTGGGGCACTGAAGCTTTCTTT,CSTVWGTEAFF
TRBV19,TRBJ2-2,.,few,TGTGCCAGTAGTACCTACAGGGCCGGTAACGGGGAGCTGTTTTTT,CASSTYRAGNGELFF
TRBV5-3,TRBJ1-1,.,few,TGTGCCAGAAGCTATGACAGGAGGAACACTGAAGCTTTCTTT,CARSYDRRNTEAFF
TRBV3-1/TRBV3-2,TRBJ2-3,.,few,TGTGCCAGCAGCCAAGGGAGGGGCACAGATACGCAGTATTTT,CASSQGRGTDTQYF
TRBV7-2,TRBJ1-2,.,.,TGTGCCAGCAGCTTAATTCTGGGGGCCGGGACGAGCGGCTACACCTTC,CASSLILGAGTSGYTF
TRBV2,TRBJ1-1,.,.,TGTGCCAGCTGGGACTGGTTAAACACTGAAGCTTTCTTT,CASWDWLNTEAFF
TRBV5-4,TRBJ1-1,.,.,TGTGCCAGCAGCTTGGCCCGGGGGGTTACGAACACTGAAGCTTTCTTT,CASSLARGVTNTEAFF
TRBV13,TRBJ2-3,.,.,TGTGCCAGCAGCCCCCGACAGTTCACAGATACGCAGTATTTT,CASSPRQFTDTQYF
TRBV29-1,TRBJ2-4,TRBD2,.,TGCAGCGTGGGTTTAGCGGGAGGCGGAAACATTCAGTACTTC,CSVGLAGGGNIQYF
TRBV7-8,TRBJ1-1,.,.,TGTGCCAGCAGCTTCGCGTTCGGTTCGGACACAGAGAACACTGAAGCTTTCTTT,CASSFAFGSDTENTEAFF
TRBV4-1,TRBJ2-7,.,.,TGCGCCAGCAGCCAAGACCTTGGGCAGGGGAGACACGAGCAGTACTTC,CASSQDLGQGRHEQYF
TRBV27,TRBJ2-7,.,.,TGTGCCAGCAGTTCCGTTGTAGGACACGAGCAGTACTTC,CASSSVVGHEQYF